These 32 T cell receptor beta chains came from one sample sequenced in a study of T cells in Graves' hyperthyroidism and ophthalmopathy. From RNA transcripts, TCR beta CDR3 regions were amplified. With the HTBI primer set, the TCR CDR3 went through a first round of RT-PCR. MiXCR, applied by TCRdb to the multiplex PCR reads, yields one record per CDR3 protein. Of fewer than 600,000 distinct CDR3 sequences listed, 14% are singletons. Sequencing used blood. These receptors originate from a young woman with Graves' hyperthyroidism.

Turning to this clonotype: A junction boundary mismatches the germline segment, possibly from a read error. The CDR3 nucleotides read TGTGCCGGCAGCCCCCGGGACAGGGATACGACCCAGTACTTC. Residues: CAGSPRDRDTTQYF. This sequence joins TRBV5-5 and TRBJ2-5; TRBD1 matches 9 bases. The CDR3 is 14 residues long. CDR1 SGHKS and CDR2 YYEKEE come from the germline V gene (reference sequence).

This clonotype was seen many times. This chain uses TRBV24-1 with TRBJ1-1; D perhaps matches TRBD1 (5 bases). Per the germline V gene, CDR1 is KGHDR and CDR2 is SFDVKD. V was clipped by 7 bases and J by 3 bases, with 11 bases between them. This CDR3 region has 13 residues. In DNA form, the CDR3 reads TGTGCCACCAGAGCTTCCAGGGACACTGAAGCTTTCTTT. Translation: CATRASRDTEAFF.

Turning to this clonotype: An end of the junction differs from the germline gene, which may be a read error. The DNA for the CDR3 is TGTGCCAACAGCCATCAGGGGCAGGGACGTGGCTACACCTTC. Encoded protein: CANSHQGQGRGYTF. The genes are TRBV3-1 and TRBJ1-2; weak D call: TRBD1 (6 bases). This CDR3 contains 14 residues. Germline values: CDR1 LGHDT, CDR2 YNNKEL (reference sequence).

This clonotype was seen ten or more times. The J gene is TRBJ1-2, the V gene TRBV6-1; 9 bases match TRBD1. The germline V gene encodes CDR1 MNHNS and CDR2 SASEGT. CDR3 length: 13 amino acids. J was trimmed by 4 bases and V by 8 bases; bases with no gene match: 5. The CDR3 nucleotides are TGTGCCAGCGGGGACAGGGATTCCTATGGCTACACCTTC. Its translation: CASGDRDSYGYTF.

This clonotype occurred many times. This rearrangement joins TRBV10-3 to TRBJ1-2; 8 nucleotides match TRBD1. Germline V gene data show CDR1 as ENHRY and CDR2 as SYGVKD. The CDR3 sequence is 14 residues long. Unmatched junction bases numbered 4, after V lost 3 bases and J lost 4 bases. The CDR3: CAISDPGQVYGYTF. CDR3 sequence (DNA): TGTGCCATCAGTGACCCGGGACAGGTCTATGGCTACACCTTC.

This clonotype was seen ten or more times. The chain has TRBV28 and TRBJ2-1, with 12 bases that match TRBD2. The V segment lost 2 bases and the J segment 9 bases; nucleotides outside the gene matches: 8. CDR3 size: 16 residues. Germline V gene data show CDR1 as MDHEN and CDR2 as SYDVKM. The CDR3 sequence is CASSLGEASGRGEQFF. The CDR3 bases are TGTGCCAGCAGTTTAGGGGAGGCTAGCGGGAGGGGTGAGCAGTTCTTC. Full variable domain (rest looked up from reference TRBV28 and TRBJ2-1): DVKVTQSSRYLVKRTGEKVFLECVQDMDHENMFWYRQDPGLGLRLIYFSYDVKMKEKGDIPEGYSVSREKKERFSLILESASTNQTSMYLCASSLGEASGRGEQFFGPGTRLTVL.

This clonotype was observed at least ten times. The V gene is TRBV28, the J gene TRBJ2-7; TRBD1 agrees at 8 bases. In germline, CDR1 is MDHEN, CDR2 SYDVKM. The CDR3 is 16 amino acids. J gave up 5 bases and V 5 bases, and 14 bases lay outside the gene matches. The CDR3 protein is CASSPLFGQGRNEQYF. CDR3 bases: TGTGCCAGCAGTCCCCTGTTCGGACAGGGAAGGAACGAGCAGTACTTC.

This clonotype was seen many times. CDR3 coding DNA: TGTGCCAGCACCCCTGCGGGTCGGAGCGGGGAGCTGTTTTTT. This gives the protein CASTPAGRSGELFF. The chain couples TRBV12-3 or TRBV12-4 to TRBJ2-2, with a tentative D call TRBD2 (5 bases). The CDR3 extends over 14 amino acids. The V and J ends lost 7 bases and 7 bases respectively, with 16 bases between them.

With regard to this clonotype: At one of its ends the junction is not consistent with the germline gene, which may arise from a read error. The chain is built from TRBV29-1 and TRBJ2-2; possibly TRBD1 or TRBD2 for D (5 bases each). This CDR3 contains 14 residues. Germline values: CDR1 SQVTM, CDR2 ANQGSEA. This chain's CDR3 is CSVPGRTNTEELFF. The CDR3 DNA follows: TGCAGCGTCCCGGGACGCACGAACACCGAGGAGCTGTTTTTT.

This clonotype turned up a few times. The chain employs TRBV7-2 and TRBJ1-2; D unresolved. The germline CDR1 and CDR2 sequences are SGHTA and FQGNSA. The CDR3 has 15 amino acids. V was shortened by 1 base and J by 8 bases, with 17 bases between the two germline ends. The CDR3 is CASSLVKAAAWGYTF. CDR3 nucleotides: TGTGCCAGCAGCTTAGTAAAGGCGGCAGCTTGGGGCTACACCTTC.

The chain couples TRBV6-2 or TRBV6-3 to TRBJ2-5; D is unclear. With 8 bases removed from V and 5 bases from J, the gap between germline ends came to 15 bases. The V gene's germline CDR1 is MNHEY and CDR2 SVGEGT. This CDR3 contains 13 residues. CDR3 DNA: TGTGCCAGCTGGTCCGGATTATGGGAGACCCAGTACTTC. Protein: CASWSGLWETQYF.

This clonotype was detected many times. The chain links TRBV19 to TRBJ1-1; no clear D. Trimming removed 7 bases from V and 5 bases from J, with 20 bases in between. Germline V CDR1 and CDR2: LNHDA, SQIVND (reference sequence). There are 15 residues in the CDR3. The CDR3 sequence is CASTEPELPRTEAFF. The CDR3 region has the DNA TGTGCCAGTACCGAGCCCGAGCTTCCAAGGACTGAAGCTTTCTTT. The entire variable domain, with the rest obtained from reference TRBV19 and TRBJ1-1, is as follows: DGGITQSPKYLFRKEGQNVTLSCEQNLNHDAMYWYRQDPGQGLRLIYYSQIVNDFQKGDIAEGYSVSREKKESFPLTVTSAQKNPTAFYLCASTEPELPRTEAFFGQGTRLTVV.

This clonotype was counted many times. The V and J genes are TRBV30 and TRBJ2-5, with no clear D. Germline V gives CDR1 GTSNPN, CDR2 SVGIG (reference sequence). With 0 bases removed from V and 2 bases from J, the gap between germline ends came to 16 bases. The CDR3 is 16 residues long. In DNA, the CDR3 is TGTGCCTGGAGTGTACCGCGGCCGGACCAGCAAGAGACCCAGTACTTC. It yields the protein CAWSVPRPDQQETQYF.

The gene calls are TRBV5-1 and TRBJ2-2; 7 bases line up with TRBD2. Germline CDR1 and CDR2: SGHRS and YFSETQ. Trimming took 4 bases from V and 1 from J; bases not matched to a gene: 7. The CDR3 sequence is 16 residues long. CDR3 loop: CASSLSGLLNTGELFF. CDR3 sequence (DNA): TGCGCCAGCAGCCTTAGCGGGCTTTTGAACACCGGGGAGCTGTTTTTT.

This clonotype was seen many times. This rearrangement joins TRBV11-1 to TRBJ1-1, with D tentatively TRBD1 (6 bases). The CDR3 has 15 residues. The V and J ends lost 3 bases and 4 bases respectively, with 15 bases between them. Germline V CDR1 and CDR2: SGHAT, FQDESV (reference sequence). Here the CDR3 reads CASSFGGRGSTEAFF. CDR3 sequence (DNA): TGTGCCAGCAGCTTCGGGGGGCGAGGATCCACTGAAGCTTTCTTT.

A note on this clonotype: This could be a read error, since a much larger clone is one nucleotide away. The rearrangement joins TRBV11-2 to TRBJ1-1; TRBD1 matches 9 bases. Germline V gene lookup returns CDR1 SGHAT and CDR2 FQNNGV. The CDR3 length is 15 residues. V shed 5 bases, J shed 1 base, and the junction held 5 bases outside the gene matches. Written as DNA, the CDR3 is TGTGCCAGCAGCGCCCACAGGGGGCAGAACACTGAAGCTTTCTTT. Its translation is CASSAHRGQNTEAFF.

This clonotype came up many times. This sequence joins TRBV7-9 and TRBJ2-5; no definite D call. The CDR3 covers 14 residues. With 2 bases removed from V and 3 bases from J, the gap between germline ends came to 10 bases. CDR1 is SEHNR, CDR2 FQNEAQ, per germline (reference sequence). The CDR3 DNA reads TGTGCCAGCAGCTTAATAAGTCCCAAAGAGACCCAGTACTTC. This translates into CASSLISPKETQYF. The variable domain in full, with the rest retrieved from reference TRBV7-9 and TRBJ2-5, is DTGVSQNPRHKITKRGQNVTFRCDPISEHNRLYWYRQTLGQGPEFLTYFQNEAQLEKSRLLSDRFSAERPKGSFSTLEIQRTEQGDSAMYLCASSLISPKETQYFGPGTRLLVL.

This clonotype was detected only a few times. The chain employs TRBV19 and TRBJ1-5; D might be TRBD1 (5 bases). The CDR3 length is 18 residues. Germline CDR1 and CDR2: LNHDA and SQIVND (reference sequence). The V gene lost 7 bases and the J gene lost 2 bases, with 24 bases spanning the gap. The CDR3 sequence: CASKGRNDPLSGNQPQHF. The CDR3, as DNA: TGTGCCAGTAAGGGGAGGAACGACCCCCTATCGGGCAATCAGCCCCAGCATTTT.

This clonotype was seen at least ten times. J is TRBJ2-7 and V is TRBV6-1; D may be TRBD2 (5 bases). V lost 5 bases and J 4 bases, leaving 12 bases between the germline ends. The CDR3 has 13 residues. Germline CDR1 and CDR2: MNHNS and SASEGT. CDR3 sequence (DNA): TGTGCCAGCAGTCCGGAGGTGCGATACGAGCAGTACGTC. It codes for CASSPEVRYEQYV.

This clonotype was seen a few times. CDR3 loop: CASKPGQPNYGYTF. The CDR3 region has the DNA TGCGCCAGCAAGCCGGGACAGCCTAACTATGGCTACACCTTC. The chain joins TRBV5-1 to TRBJ1-2; TRBD1 aligns across 7 bases. Germline assignment: CDR1 SGHRS and CDR2 YFSETQ. The CDR3 length is 14 residues. Germline trimming cut 6 bases from V and 0 bases from J; bases unmatched to any gene: 5.

This chain links TRBV12-3 or TRBV12-4 with TRBJ1-1; 8 bases line up with TRBD1. This CDR3 is 13 amino acids long. V was pared by 5 bases and J by 4 bases, with 3 bases of the junction left unmatched. This CDR3 is CASSVQGVTEAFF. The CDR3 nucleotides are TGTGCCAGCAGTGTACAGGGGGTCACTGAAGCTTTCTTT.

At least ten counts were recorded for this clonotype. J is TRBJ1-2 and V is TRBV12-3 or TRBV12-4; a weak D match, TRBD1 (6 bases). Trimming took 5 bases from V and 1 from J, leaving 17 bases between them. The CDR3 contains 16 residues. The CDR3 loop reads CASSPPAGVGNYGYTF. The CDR3 coding sequence is TGTGCCAGCAGTCCCCCCGCAGGGGTGGGTAACTATGGCTACACCTTC.

The gene calls are TRBV20-1 and TRBJ2-1; TRBD1 agrees at 8 bases. Germline CDR1 DFQATT, CDR2 SNEGSKA (reference sequence). The CDR3 is made up of 13 amino acids. V dropped 6 bases and J dropped 7; count of bases not matched to a gene: 8. CDR3 amino acids: CSAARTGRNEQFF. CDR3 sequence (DNA): TGCAGTGCCGCTCGGACAGGGAGGAATGAGCAGTTCTTC.

This clonotype was observed at least ten times. The V and J genes are TRBV11-3 and TRBJ2-1; D might be TRBD1 (5 bases). Germline V lookup: CDR1 SGHNT, CDR2 YENEEA. V dropped 5 bases and J dropped 5 bases, with 7 bases sitting between them. CDR3 size: 12 residues. CDR3 nucleotides: TGTGCCAGCAGCCTGACAGACAATGAGCAGTTCTTC. This translates into CASSLTDNEQFF.

This clonotype has a count of ten or more. The chain uses TRBV2 and TRBJ1-1, with D hard to call. CDR3 size: 10 residues. In germline, CDR1 is SNHLY, CDR2 FYNNEI. V was pared by 4 bases and J by 7 bases, with 4 bases between. DNA of the CDR3: TGTGCCAGCAGTGTAAATGAAGCTTTCTTT. This gives the protein CASSVNEAFF.

This clonotype was counted at least ten times. The J gene is TRBJ1-1, the V gene TRBV12-3 or TRBV12-4, with 8 positions matching TRBD1. CDR3 length equals 12 residues. V lost 7 bases, J lost 11 bases, and 9 bases stayed unmatched. The CDR3 here is CASINRGGGAFF. For the CDR3, the DNA is TGTGCCAGCATCAACAGGGGGGGGGGGGCTTTCTTT.

To note about this clonotype: This CDR3 is missing its conserved last phenylalanine or tryptophan, likely due to a read error. The DNA is left out, because the CDR3 cannot be placed on it with certainty; the CDR3 is given as TCRdb lists it. The CDR3 protein is CSARDVGERRIEYV. This chain connects TRBV20-1 to TRBJ2-5; the D call of TRBD2 is as the table states it, not checked on the DNA. Germline loops: CDR1 DFQATT, CDR2 SNEGSKA (reference sequence). The CDR3 numbers 14 amino acids, ends counted.

Ten or more counts support this clonotype. The chain combines TRBV27 with TRBJ2-5; TRBD1 matches at 7 bases. Germline CDR1 is MNHEY and CDR2 is SMNVEV (reference sequence). This CDR3 contains 13 residues. V gave up 4 bases and J gave up 6 bases; unmatched junction bases: 5. This CDR3 is CASSYDRVKTQYF. CDR3 in DNA: TGTGCCAGCAGTTACGACAGGGTTAAGACCCAGTACTTC.

This clonotype was detected only a few times. The junction departs from germline at one end; a sequencing error may be responsible. The chain carries TRBV9 and TRBJ1-3, with 9 bases fitting TRBD1. CDR1 and CDR2 (germline): SGDLS, YYNGEE. This CDR3 is built from 18 residues. For the CDR3, the DNA is TGTGCCAGCAGCGTAAAAGGCGGGACAGGGTCGTTTGGAAACACCATATGTTTT. It translates to CASSVKGGTGSFGNTICF.

This clonotype was seen at least ten times. This rearrangement joins TRBV18 to TRBJ2-1; perhaps TRBD2 as D (6 bases). In germline, CDR1 is KGHSH, CDR2 LQKENI. The V end lost 3 bases, the J end lost 12 bases, and 18 bases lay between the germline ends. The CDR3 length is 14 residues. The CDR3 bases are TGTGCCAGCTCACCGGGACTTCCAAACGAGGGGCAGTTCTTC. Translation: CASSPGLPNEGQFF. Full variable domain (outside the CDR3, taken from reference TRBV18 and TRBJ2-1): NAGVMQNPRHLVRRRGQEARLRCSPMKGHSHVYWYRQLPEEGLKFMVYLQKENIIDESGMPKERFSAEFPKEGPSILRIQQVVRGDSAAYFCASSPGLPNEGQFFGPGTRLTVL.

At least ten counts were recorded for this clonotype. Germline and junction disagree at one end, which may indicate a read error. The J gene is TRBJ1-1, the V gene TRBV12-5; D uncertain. Germline V lookup: CDR1 LGHNT, CDR2 FRNRAP. The CDR3 totals 15 residues. Here the CDR3 reads CANGPNYRHSGEAFF. For the CDR3, the DNA is TGTGCTAATGGTCCAAACTATAGACATTCGGGGGAAGCTTTCTTT.

There are many counts of this clonotype. The chain links TRBV11-2 to TRBJ2-7; possibly TRBD1 for D (5 bases). This CDR3 region has 15 residues. Trimming left V 1 base short and J 0 bases short, with 10 bases between. CDR1 is SGHAT, CDR2 FQNNGV, per germline. The CDR3, as DNA: TGTGCCAGCAGCTTAGGGGGCAGGAGCTCCTACGAGCAGTACTTC. The encoded protein is CASSLGGRSSYEQYF.